A selection of T cell receptor beta chains follows, all from one sample in a study of shared clonotypes between healthy human individuals. Produced via immunoSEQ multiplex PCR; TCRdb's table is partial and in-frame only. This sample yields some 2,100,000 clones, of which approximately 95% are seen a single time; less than 0.15% belongs to the top ten. Sequencing was performed on naive CD4+ T cells sorted from blood. The receptors derive from a man aged 18 to 30 in good health. Both conserved end residues are part of each CDR3. A D gene is named only where the DNA matches it firmly. The size entry is marked missing in some rows and otherwise reads once, few, many or a size class.

clone_size: -; d_call: TRBD1; j_call: TRBJ2-7; v_call: TRBV30; cdr3_aa: CASQGQSYEQYF; cdr3_nt: TGTGCCTCGCAGGGACAGTCCTACGAGCAGTACTTC
clone_size: -; d_call: TRBD2; j_call: TRBJ2-3; v_call: TRBV10-3; cdr3_aa: CAISDRLAGVADTQYF; cdr3_nt: TGTGCCATCAGTGACCGACTAGCGGGAGTTGCAGATACGCAGTATTTT
clone_size: -; d_call: TRBD2; j_call: TRBJ2-5; v_call: TRBV10-3; cdr3_aa: CAISEGTRGETQYF; cdr3_nt: TGTGCCATCAGTGAGGGGACTAGGGGCGAGACCCAGTACTTC
clone_size: -; d_call: -; j_call: TRBJ2-2; v_call: TRBV9; cdr3_aa: CASSALTGELFF; cdr3_nt: TGTGCCAGCAGCGCCTTAACCGGGGAGCTGTTTTTT
clone_size: -; d_call: TRBD1; j_call: TRBJ2-5; v_call: TRBV11-2; cdr3_aa: CASSLTGFPETQYF; cdr3_nt: TGTGCCAGCAGCCTGACAGGGTTTCCAGAGACCCAGTACTTC
clone_size: -; d_call: -; j_call: TRBJ2-7; v_call: TRBV18; cdr3_aa: CASSPPGGAAGATRYEQYF; cdr3_nt: TGTGCCAGCTCACCACCGGGAGGTGCGGCCGGGGCCACTCGCTACGAGCAGTACTTC
clone_size: -; d_call: TRBD1; j_call: TRBJ1-2; v_call: TRBV28; cdr3_aa: CASRPDRVRGYTF; cdr3_nt: TGTGCCAGCAGACCTGACAGGGTTCGTGGCTACACCTTC
clone_size: -; d_call: -; j_call: TRBJ1-3; v_call: TRBV27; cdr3_aa: CASSLSWSSGNTIYF; cdr3_nt: TGTGCCAGCAGTTTATCTTGGAGCTCTGGAAACACCATATATTTT
clone_size: -; d_call: -; j_call: TRBJ2-2; v_call: TRBV28; cdr3_aa: CASRGVTTTGELFF; cdr3_nt: TGTGCCAGCAGGGGGGTGACAACCACCGGGGAGCTGTTTTTT
clone_size: -; d_call: -; j_call: TRBJ2-1; v_call: TRBV28; cdr3_aa: CASGGSYEQFF; cdr3_nt: TGTGCCAGCGGGGGGAGTTATGAGCAGTTCTTC
clone_size: -; d_call: TRBD1; j_call: TRBJ2-2; v_call: TRBV2; cdr3_aa: CASGDRGTGELFF; cdr3_nt: TGTGCCAGCGGGGACAGGGGCACCGGGGAGCTGTTTTTT
clone_size: -; d_call: -; j_call: TRBJ1-2; v_call: TRBV6-1; cdr3_aa: CASTAGGHYTF; cdr3_nt: TGTGCCAGCACCGCAGGAGGGCATTACACCTTC
clone_size: once; d_call: -; j_call: TRBJ2-7; v_call: TRBV11-2; cdr3_aa: CASSTKWTSAYEQYF; cdr3_nt: TGTGCCAGCAGCACCAAGTGGACGTCAGCCTACGAGCAGTACTTC
clone_size: -; d_call: -; j_call: TRBJ2-7; v_call: TRBV20-1; cdr3_aa: CSAISSYEQYF; cdr3_nt: TGCAGTGCTATTAGCTCCTACGAGCAGTACTTC
clone_size: -; d_call: -; j_call: TRBJ2-7; v_call: TRBV11-2; cdr3_aa: CASSLTGLYEQYF; cdr3_nt: TGTGCCAGCAGCTTAACCGGATTGTACGAGCAGTACTTC
clone_size: -; d_call: TRBD2; j_call: TRBJ2-1; v_call: TRBV2; cdr3_aa: CASRFSGTIYNEQFF; cdr3_nt: TGTGCCAGCAGGTTCTCCGGGACTATCTACAATGAGCAGTTCTTC
clone_size: -; d_call: TRBD1; j_call: TRBJ2-7; v_call: TRBV5-1; cdr3_aa: CASSLVGTGVREQYF; cdr3_nt: TGCGCCAGCAGCTTGGTGGGGACAGGGGTTCGCGAGCAGTACTTC
clone_size: once; d_call: -; j_call: TRBJ1-6; v_call: TRBV27; cdr3_aa: CASRRTGAYNSPLHF; cdr3_nt: TGTGCCAGCCGACGTACTGGGGCCTATAATTCACCCCTCCACTTT
clone_size: -; d_call: -; j_call: TRBJ2-5; v_call: TRBV7-9; cdr3_aa: CASSPWSQGDETQYF; cdr3_nt: TGTGCCAGCAGCCCCTGGAGTCAGGGTGATGAGACCCAGTACTTC
clone_size: once; d_call: -; j_call: TRBJ1-3; v_call: TRBV9; cdr3_aa: CASSVQAAGNTIYF; cdr3_nt: TGTGCCAGCAGCGTACAGGCAGCTGGAAACACCATATATTTT
clone_size: -; d_call: TRBD2; j_call: TRBJ2-3; v_call: TRBV29-1; cdr3_aa: CSVELAGGTDTQYF; cdr3_nt: TGCAGCGTTGAATTAGCGGGAGGCACAGATACGCAGTATTTT
clone_size: once; d_call: TRBD2; j_call: TRBJ2-1; v_call: TRBV2; cdr3_aa: CASSETPSGGAGQFF; cdr3_nt: TGTGCCAGCAGTGAAACCCCTAGCGGGGGGGCTGGGCAGTTCTTC
clone_size: once; d_call: -; j_call: TRBJ1-1; v_call: TRBV10-3; cdr3_aa: CAISGQGAEAFF; cdr3_nt: TGTGCCATCAGTGGCCAAGGGGCTGAAGCTTTCTTT
clone_size: -; d_call: -; j_call: TRBJ2-2; v_call: TRBV19; cdr3_aa: CASSNSGINGELFF; cdr3_nt: TGTGCCAGTAGTAATTCAGGGATAAACGGGGAGCTGTTTTTT
clone_size: -; d_call: -; j_call: TRBJ2-2; v_call: TRBV28; cdr3_aa: CASSFGGVVTGELFF; cdr3_nt: TGTGCCAGCAGTTTTGGTGGGGTTGTCACCGGGGAGCTGTTTTTT
clone_size: -; d_call: -; j_call: TRBJ2-1; v_call: TRBV19; cdr3_aa: CASCFGLGDEQFF; cdr3_nt: TGTGCCTCATGCTTCGGCCTCGGGGATGAGCAGTTCTTC
clone_size: -; d_call: -; j_call: TRBJ1-5; v_call: TRBV2; cdr3_aa: CASGRRGGNQPQHF; cdr3_nt: TGTGCCAGCGGACGTAGGGGCGGTAATCAGCCCCAGCATTTT
clone_size: -; d_call: -; j_call: TRBJ1-1; v_call: TRBV6-1; cdr3_aa: CASSATGNTEAFF; cdr3_nt: TGTGCCAGCAGTGCCACAGGGAACACTGAAGCTTTCTTT
clone_size: once; d_call: -; j_call: TRBJ2-5; v_call: TRBV7-8; cdr3_aa: CASSLGSLKETQYF; cdr3_nt: TGTGCCAGCAGCTTAGGGAGTCTCAAAGAGACCCAGTACTTC
clone_size: -; d_call: -; j_call: TRBJ1-5; v_call: TRBV28; cdr3_aa: CATGLSNQPQHF; cdr3_nt: TGTGCCACGGGACTTAGCAATCAGCCCCAGCATTTT
clone_size: -; d_call: -; j_call: TRBJ1-5; v_call: TRBV6-1; cdr3_aa: CASSVGYSNQPQHF; cdr3_nt: TGTGCCAGCAGTGTCGGGTATAGCAATCAGCCCCAGCATTTT
clone_size: -; d_call: TRBD2; j_call: TRBJ2-1; v_call: TRBV7-6; cdr3_aa: CASSRPGGEQFF; cdr3_nt: TGTGCCAGCAGTCGCCCGGGAGGGGAGCAGTTCTTC
clone_size: once; d_call: -; j_call: TRBJ1-2; v_call: TRBV29-1; cdr3_aa: CSVERPGYGYTF; cdr3_nt: TGCAGCGTTGAAAGGCCCGGATACGGCTACACCTTC
clone_size: few; d_call: -; j_call: TRBJ2-2; v_call: TRBV30; cdr3_aa: CAIDGTGSGELFF; cdr3_nt: TGTGCCATAGATGGCACGGGCAGCGGGGAGCTGTTTTTT